This T cell receptor beta chain was documented in a study of blood T cell repertoires in COVID-19. On the study more broadly: The study drew acute and convalescent COVID-19 samples from the United States, Italy and Spain. T cells, B-cell-depleted T cells, or PBMCs provided the cDNA or gDNA that served as material.

This clone was observed once. Germline-derived CDR1 and CDR2 are MRHNA and SNTAGT. The CDR3 runs 15 residues. Germline trimming cut 4 bases from V and 2 bases from J; bases unmatched to any gene: 4. In the authors' methods: Scientists estimated how many nucleated cells there were by amplifying reference gene primers. TCRdb's table, derived via immunoSEQ multiplex PCR, lists solely in-frame clones and lacks some. That table furnishes V, J and clone size, whereas the DNA furnished D and trimming. The sample lists 56,000 or so clones, 85% to 90% seen once, with about 10% in the top ten. Input material: peripheral blood. This chain uses TRBV6-4 with TRBJ2-3, with 9 bases identical to TRBD1. The clonotype was recovered from a human donor in a cohort sampled during active COVID-19. The chain's CDR3 is CASSGGTGPTDTQYF. The CDR3 bases are TGTGCCAGCAGTGGAGGGACAGGGCCCACAGATACGCAGTATTTT.